This TCR beta chain stems from a study of blood T cell repertoires in COVID-19. Looking at the study overall: Whether acute or convalescent, the COVID-19 samples came from the United States, Italy and Spain. T cells, B-cell-depleted T cells, or PBMCs supplied cDNA or gDNA.

The CDR3 runs to 12 residues. Germline assignment: CDR1 SGHTA and CDR2 FQGNSA. The V gene lost 5 bases and the J gene lost 1 base, with 5 bases spanning the gap. Original processing methods: The assay estimated nucleated cells by amplifying reference gene primers. The data were produced by immunoSEQ multiplex PCR, yet TCRdb's version contains in-frame clones alone and is incomplete. The DNA gave D and trimming, while V, J and clone size come from that table. The table shows about 210,000 clones, with 70% to 90% occurring only once. This chain joins TRBV7-2 and TRBJ1-1, with no clear D. The sequence was collected from a woman in her sixties or seventies with acute or convalescent COVID-19. The sequenced sample consisted of peripheral blood. CDR3 DNA: TGTGCCAGCAGCGTCGGGAACACTGAAGCTTTCTTT. The encoded protein is CASSVGNTEAFF.